This TCR beta chain originates from a study of T-cell reconstitution after alpha-beta-depleted transplantation in children. Unique molecular identifiers were incorporated when the TCRbeta library was constructed. MiXCR was run by TCRdb on the PCR reads, yielding one entry per CDR3 protein. The sample has around 800,000 distinct CDR3 sequences; approximately 15% are singletons. Regarding the study as a whole: T-cell numbers and diversity, one year after transplant, stemmed largely from T cells that were newly produced. Some patients' high day-60 TCRbeta diversity was traced to surviving recipient T cells and thymic progenitors. By about two months after transplant, alpha-beta T cells reportedly arose from several hundred graft clones that had expanded.

The CDR3 consists of 12 residues. CDR1 is SGHAT, CDR2 FQNNGV, per germline. Concerning this clonotype: Its antigen is undetermined. One end of the junction is discordant with germline, which a read error may explain.

This TCR came from a male patient aged 10 to 17 who had a stem cell transplant for acute lymphoblastic leukemia, so the T cells may come from the graft donor. Source: PBMCs, mostly from graft donor cells, taken 360 days after TCRalphabeta/CD19-depleted stem cell transplant. The rearrangement uses TRBV11-2 and TRBJ2-2, with 9 bases fitting TRBD1. In DNA, the CDR3 is TGTACCGGTGGGACAGGGTCCGGAGAGCTGTTTTTT. Amino acids: CTGGTGSGELFF.